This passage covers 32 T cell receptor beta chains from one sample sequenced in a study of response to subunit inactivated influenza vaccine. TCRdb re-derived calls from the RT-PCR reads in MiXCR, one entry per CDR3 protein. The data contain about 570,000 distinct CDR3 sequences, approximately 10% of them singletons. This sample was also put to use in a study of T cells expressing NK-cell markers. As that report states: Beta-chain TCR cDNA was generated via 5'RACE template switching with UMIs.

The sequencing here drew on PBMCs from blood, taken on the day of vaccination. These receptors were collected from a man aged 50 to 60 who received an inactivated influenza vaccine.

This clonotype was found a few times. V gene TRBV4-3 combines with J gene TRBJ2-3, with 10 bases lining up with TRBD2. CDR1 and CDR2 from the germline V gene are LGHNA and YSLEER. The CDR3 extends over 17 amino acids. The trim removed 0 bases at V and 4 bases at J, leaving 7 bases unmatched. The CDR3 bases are TGCGCCAGCAGCCAAGATAGAACTAGCGGGGACGCAGATACGCAGTATTTT. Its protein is CASSQDRTSGDADTQYF.

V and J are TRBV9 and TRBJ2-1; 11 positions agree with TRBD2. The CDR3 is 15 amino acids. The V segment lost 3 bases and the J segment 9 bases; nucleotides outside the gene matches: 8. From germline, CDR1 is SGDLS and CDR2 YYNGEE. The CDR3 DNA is TGTGCCAGCAGCGATAGCGGGGGGGCCCCCAGTGAGCAGTTCTTC. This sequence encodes CASSDSGGAPSEQFF.

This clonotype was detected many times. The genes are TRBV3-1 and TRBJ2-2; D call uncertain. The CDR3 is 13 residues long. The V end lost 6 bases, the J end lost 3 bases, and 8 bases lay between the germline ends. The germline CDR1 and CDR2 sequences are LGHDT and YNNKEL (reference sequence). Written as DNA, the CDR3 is TGTGCCAGCAGAGGGTCCTACACCGGGGAGCTGTTTTTT. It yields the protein CASRGSYTGELFF.

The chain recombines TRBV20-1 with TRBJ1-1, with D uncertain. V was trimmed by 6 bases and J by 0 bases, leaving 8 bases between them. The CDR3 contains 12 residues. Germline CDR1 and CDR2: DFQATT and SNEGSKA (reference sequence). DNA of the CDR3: TGCAGTGCCTCACAAGTGAACACTGAAGCTTTCTTT. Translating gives CSASQVNTEAFF.

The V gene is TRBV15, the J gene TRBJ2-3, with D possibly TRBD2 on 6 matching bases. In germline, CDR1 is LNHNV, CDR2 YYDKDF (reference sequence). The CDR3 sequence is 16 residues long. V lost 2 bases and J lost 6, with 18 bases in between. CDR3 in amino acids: CATSRPAGPSPDTQYF. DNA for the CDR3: TGTGCCACCAGCAGACCTGCGGGACCTTCCCCGGATACGCAGTATTTT.

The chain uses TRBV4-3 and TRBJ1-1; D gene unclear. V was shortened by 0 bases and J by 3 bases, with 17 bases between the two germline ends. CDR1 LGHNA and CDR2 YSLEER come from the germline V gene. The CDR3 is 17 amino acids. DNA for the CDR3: TGCGCCAGCAGCCAAGATCCGACGTTGGGTTTGCACACTGAAGCTTTCTTT. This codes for CASSQDPTLGLHTEAFF.

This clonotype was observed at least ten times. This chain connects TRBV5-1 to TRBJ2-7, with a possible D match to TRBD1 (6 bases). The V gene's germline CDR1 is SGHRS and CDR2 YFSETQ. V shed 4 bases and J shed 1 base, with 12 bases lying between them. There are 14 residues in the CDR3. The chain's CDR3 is CASSKTTGSYEQYF. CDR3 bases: TGCGCCAGCAGCAAAACCACAGGGTCCTACGAGCAGTACTTC.

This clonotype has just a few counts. The CDR3 spells CSAPPAGTSVKDTQYF. The CDR3 DNA reads TGCAGTGCCCCCCCCGCAGGGACTAGTGTAAAAGATACGCAGTATTTT. V is TRBV20-1 and J is TRBJ2-3, with TRBD2 matching 8 bases. Germline trimming cut 6 bases from V and 5 bases from J; bases unmatched to any gene: 16. Germline CDR1 DFQATT, CDR2 SNEGSKA (reference sequence). There are 16 residues in the CDR3.

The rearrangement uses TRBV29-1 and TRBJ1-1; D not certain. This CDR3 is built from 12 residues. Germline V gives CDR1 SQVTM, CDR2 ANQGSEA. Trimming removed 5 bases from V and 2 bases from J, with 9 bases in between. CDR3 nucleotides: TGCAGCGTTTCGTTAGTTAACACTGAAGCTTTCTTT. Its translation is CSVSLVNTEAFF.

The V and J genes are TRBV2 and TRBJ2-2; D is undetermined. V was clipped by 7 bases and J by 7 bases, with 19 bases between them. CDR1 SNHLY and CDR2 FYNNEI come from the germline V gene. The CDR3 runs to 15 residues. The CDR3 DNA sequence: TGTGCCAGCACCCCGCCCCCGTCCCCGGTCGGGGAGCTGTTTTTT. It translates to CASTPPPSPVGELFF.

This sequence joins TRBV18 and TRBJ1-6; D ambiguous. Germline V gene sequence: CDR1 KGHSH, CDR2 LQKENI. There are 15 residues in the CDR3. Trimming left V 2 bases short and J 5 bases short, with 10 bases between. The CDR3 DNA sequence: TGTGCCAGCTCACCATTACATACGAATAATTCACCCCTCCACTTT. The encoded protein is CASSPLHTNNSPLHF.

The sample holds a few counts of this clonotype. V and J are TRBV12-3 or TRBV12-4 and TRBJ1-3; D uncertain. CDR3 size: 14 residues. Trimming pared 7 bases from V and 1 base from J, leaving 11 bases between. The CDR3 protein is CASTPWESGNTIYF. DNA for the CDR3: TGTGCCAGCACCCCCTGGGAATCTGGAAACACCATATATTTT.

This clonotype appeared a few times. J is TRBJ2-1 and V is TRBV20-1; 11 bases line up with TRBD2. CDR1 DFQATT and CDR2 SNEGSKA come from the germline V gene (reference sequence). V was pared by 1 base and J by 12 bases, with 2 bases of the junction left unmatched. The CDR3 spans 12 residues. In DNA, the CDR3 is TGCAGTGCTAGAGGCCTAGCGGGGGGGCAGTTCTTC. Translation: CSARGLAGGQFF.

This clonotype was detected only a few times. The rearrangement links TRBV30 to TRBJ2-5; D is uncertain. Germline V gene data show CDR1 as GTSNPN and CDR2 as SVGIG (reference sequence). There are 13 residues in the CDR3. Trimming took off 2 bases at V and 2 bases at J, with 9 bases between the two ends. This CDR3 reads CAWSWRNQETQYF. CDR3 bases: TGTGCCTGGAGTTGGAGAAATCAAGAGACCCAGTACTTC. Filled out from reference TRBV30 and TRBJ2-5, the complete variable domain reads SQTIHQWPATLVQPVGSPLSLECTVEGTSNPNLYWYRQAAGRGLQLLFYSVGIGQISSEVPQNLSASRPQDRQFILSSKKLLLSDSGFYLCAWSWRNQETQYFGPGTRLLVL.

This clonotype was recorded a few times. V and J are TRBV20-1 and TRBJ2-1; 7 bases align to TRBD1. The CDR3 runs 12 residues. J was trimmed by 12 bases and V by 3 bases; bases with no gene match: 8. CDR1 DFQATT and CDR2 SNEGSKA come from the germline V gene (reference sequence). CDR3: CSARLWTGGQFF. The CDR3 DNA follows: TGCAGTGCTAGGCTATGGACAGGAGGGCAGTTCTTC.

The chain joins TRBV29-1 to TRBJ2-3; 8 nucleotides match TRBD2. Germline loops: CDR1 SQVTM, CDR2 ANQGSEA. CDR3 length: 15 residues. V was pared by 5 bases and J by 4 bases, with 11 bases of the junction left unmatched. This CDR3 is CSVKRTGGLADTQYF. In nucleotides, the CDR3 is TGCAGCGTTAAGAGGACGGGGGGGCTAGCAGATACGCAGTATTTT.

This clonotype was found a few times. The CDR3: CASSFGQVSTDTQYF. DNA for the CDR3: TGCGCCAGCAGCTTTGGACAGGTTAGCACAGATACGCAGTATTTT. The rearrangement links TRBV5-1 to TRBJ2-3, with 7 nucleotides matching TRBD1. Germline CDR1 is SGHRS and CDR2 is YFSETQ. V shed 2 bases and J 0 bases; nucleotides not matched to a gene: 3. The CDR3 sequence is 15 residues long.

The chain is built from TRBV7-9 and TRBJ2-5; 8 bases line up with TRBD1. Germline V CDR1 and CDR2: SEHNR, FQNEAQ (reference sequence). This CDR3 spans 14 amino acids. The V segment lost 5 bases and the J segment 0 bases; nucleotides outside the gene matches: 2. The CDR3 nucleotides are TGTGCCAGCAGCGTGGGACAGGACCAAGAGACCCAGTACTTC. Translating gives CASSVGQDQETQYF.

The CDR3 region has the DNA TGTGCCAGCAGTACCTCTCGGGACCCACCCGGGCGGGATACGCAGTATTTT. It encodes CASSTSRDPPGRDTQYF. The rearrangement joins TRBV6-2 or TRBV6-3 to TRBJ2-3; D possibly matches TRBD1 or TRBD2 (5 bases each). The length of the CDR3 is 17 residues. Deletions cut 5 bases from V and 6 bases from J, with 24 bases between. In germline, CDR1 is MNHEY, CDR2 SVGEGT.

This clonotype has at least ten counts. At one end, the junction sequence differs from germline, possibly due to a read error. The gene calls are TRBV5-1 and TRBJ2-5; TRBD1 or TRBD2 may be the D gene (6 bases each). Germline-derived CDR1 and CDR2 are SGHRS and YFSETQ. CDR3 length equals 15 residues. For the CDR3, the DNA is TGTGCCAGCAGCTTAGGTGGGGGGCCCCAAGAGACCCAGTACTTC. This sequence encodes CASSLGGGPQETQYF.

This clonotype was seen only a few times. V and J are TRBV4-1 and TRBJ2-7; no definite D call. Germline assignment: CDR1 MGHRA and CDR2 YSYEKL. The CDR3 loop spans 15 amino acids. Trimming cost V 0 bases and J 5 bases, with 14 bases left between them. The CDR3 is CASSQDPVPGNEQYF. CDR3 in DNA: TGCGCCAGCAGCCAAGATCCAGTTCCTGGGAACGAGCAGTACTTC.

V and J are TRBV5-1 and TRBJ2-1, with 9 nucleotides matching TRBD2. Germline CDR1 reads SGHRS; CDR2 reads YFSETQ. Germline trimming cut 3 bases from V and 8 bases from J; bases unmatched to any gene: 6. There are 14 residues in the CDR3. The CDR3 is CASSWVEREDEQFF. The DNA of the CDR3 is TGCGCCAGCAGCTGGGTTGAGCGGGAGGATGAGCAGTTCTTC. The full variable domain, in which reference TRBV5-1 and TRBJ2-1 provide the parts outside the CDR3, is KAGVTQTPRYLIKTRGQQVTLSCSPISGHRSVSWYQQTPGQGLQFLFEYFSETQRNKGNFPGRFSGRQFSNSRSEMNVSTLELGDSALYLCASSWVEREDEQFFGPGTRLTVL.

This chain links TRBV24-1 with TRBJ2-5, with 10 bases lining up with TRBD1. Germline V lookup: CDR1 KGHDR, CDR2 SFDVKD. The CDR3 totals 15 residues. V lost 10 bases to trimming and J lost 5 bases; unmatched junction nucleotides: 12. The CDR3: CATEPGQGEVETQYF. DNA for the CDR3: TGTGCCACAGAACCCGGACAGGGGGAGGTTGAGACCCAGTACTTC.

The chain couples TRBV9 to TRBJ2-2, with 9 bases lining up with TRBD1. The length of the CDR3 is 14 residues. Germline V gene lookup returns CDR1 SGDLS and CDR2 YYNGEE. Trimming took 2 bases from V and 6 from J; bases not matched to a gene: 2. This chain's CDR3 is CASSVRQGAGELFF. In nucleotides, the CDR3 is TGTGCCAGCAGCGTCCGACAGGGGGCCGGGGAGCTGTTTTTT.

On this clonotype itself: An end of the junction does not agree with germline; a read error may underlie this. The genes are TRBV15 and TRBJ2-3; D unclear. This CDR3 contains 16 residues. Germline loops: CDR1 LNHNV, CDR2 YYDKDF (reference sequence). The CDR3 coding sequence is TGTGCCGCCAGCAGACACATAACATCTAGCACAGATACGCAGTATTTT. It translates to CAASRHITSSTDTQYF.

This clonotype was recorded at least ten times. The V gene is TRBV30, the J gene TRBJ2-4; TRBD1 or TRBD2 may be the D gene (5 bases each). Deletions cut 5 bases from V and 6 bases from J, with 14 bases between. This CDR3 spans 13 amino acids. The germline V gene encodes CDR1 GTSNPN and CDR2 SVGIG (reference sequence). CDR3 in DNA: TGTGCCTGGTCCCTGACAGCGGCAAACATTCAGTACTTC. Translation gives CAWSLTAANIQYF.

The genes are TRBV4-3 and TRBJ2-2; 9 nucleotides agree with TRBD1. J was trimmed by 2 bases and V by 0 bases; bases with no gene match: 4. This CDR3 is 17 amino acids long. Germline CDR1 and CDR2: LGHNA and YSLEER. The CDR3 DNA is TGCGCCAGCAGCCAAGAGGAGGGACAGGGAAACACCGGGGAGCTGTTTTTT. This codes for CASSQEEGQGNTGELFF.

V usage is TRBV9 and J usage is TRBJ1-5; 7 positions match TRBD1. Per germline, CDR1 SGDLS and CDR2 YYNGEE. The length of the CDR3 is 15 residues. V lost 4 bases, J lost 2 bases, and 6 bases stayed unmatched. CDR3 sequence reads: CASSSGGSGNQPQHF. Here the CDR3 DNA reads TGTGCCAGCAGCTCAGGGGGTTCGGGCAATCAGCCCCAGCATTTT. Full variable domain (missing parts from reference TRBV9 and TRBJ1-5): DSGVTQTPKHLITATGQRVTLRCSPRSGDLSVYWYQQSLDQGLQFLIQYYNGEERAKGNILERFSAQQFPDLHSELNLSSLELGDSALYFCASSSGGSGNQPQHFGDGTRLSIL.

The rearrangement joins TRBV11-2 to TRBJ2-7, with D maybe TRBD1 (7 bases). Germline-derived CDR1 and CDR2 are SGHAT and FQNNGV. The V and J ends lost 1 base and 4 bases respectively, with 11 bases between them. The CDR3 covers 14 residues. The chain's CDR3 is CASSLGDSGYEQYF. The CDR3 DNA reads TGTGCCAGCAGCTTAGGGGACAGCGGGTACGAGCAGTACTTC.

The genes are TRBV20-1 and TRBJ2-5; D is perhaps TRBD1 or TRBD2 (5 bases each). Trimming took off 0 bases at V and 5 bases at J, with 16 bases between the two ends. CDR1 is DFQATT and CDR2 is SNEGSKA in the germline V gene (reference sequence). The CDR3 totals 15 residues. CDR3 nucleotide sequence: TGCAGTGCTAGAGATAGGGCCGGGACCGGGGAGACCCAGTACTTC. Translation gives CSARDRAGTGETQYF.

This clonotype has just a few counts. CDR3 sequence reads: CASSLLLASYEQYF. DNA for the CDR3: TGTGCCAGCAGCTTATTACTAGCGTCCTACGAGCAGTACTTC. The V call is TRBV7-2, the J call TRBJ2-7; 7 nucleotides agree with TRBD2. This CDR3 contains 14 residues. Trimming took 2 bases from V and 1 from J; bases not matched to a gene: 2. Germline V lookup: CDR1 SGHTA, CDR2 FQGNSA.

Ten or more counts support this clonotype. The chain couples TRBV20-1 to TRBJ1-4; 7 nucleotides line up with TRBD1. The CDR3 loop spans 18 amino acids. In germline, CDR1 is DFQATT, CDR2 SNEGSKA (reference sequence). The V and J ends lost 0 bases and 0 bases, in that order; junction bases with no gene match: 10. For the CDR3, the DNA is TGCAGTGCTAGAGATCATATTGACAGGGCGGCAACTAATGAAAAACTGTTTTTT. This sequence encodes CSARDHIDRAATNEKLFF.